The 27 T cell receptor beta chains given below trace back to one sample, sequenced in a study of T-cell reconstitution after alpha-beta-depleted transplantation in children. Unique molecular identifiers were incorporated when the TCRbeta library was constructed. TCRdb re-called the PCR reads with MiXCR, one entry per CDR3 protein. This table holds about 980,000 distinct CDR3 sequences, 25% to 30% found once. The specimen comprised PBMCs, mostly from graft donor cells, sampled 360 days after TCRalphabeta/CD19-depleted stem cell transplant. Every receptor here comes from a boy under two years old who had a stem cell transplant for SCID, so the T cells may come from the graft donor.

The rearrangement links TRBV2 to TRBJ2-6; 11 bases fit TRBD1. Germline CDR1 reads SNHLY; CDR2 reads FYNNEI. The CDR3 is 19 residues long. The junction had 7 bases not matched to a gene; V was cut back by 3 bases and J by 0 bases. CDR3 in amino acids: CASSEGRTGGPSGANVLTF. In DNA, the CDR3 is TGTGCCAGCAGTGAGGGTAGGACAGGGGGCCCCTCTGGGGCCAACGTCCTGACTTTC.

Ten or more counts support this clonotype. V usage is TRBV28 and J usage is TRBJ2-1, with TRBD2 identical over 7 bases. V dropped 8 bases and J dropped 8; count of bases not matched to a gene: 12. This CDR3 is 14 amino acids long. Germline V CDR1 and CDR2: MDHEN, SYDVKM. In nucleotides, the CDR3 is TGTGCCAGCGCTCCAGGGCGGGGGACCTATGAGCAGTTCTTC. Translating it yields CASAPGRGTYEQFF.

This clonotype was recorded only once. This chain joins TRBV9 and TRBJ2-3; TRBD1 might be the D (7 bases). With 7 bases removed from V and 4 bases from J, the gap between germline ends came to 13 bases. Germline loops: CDR1 SGDLS, CDR2 YYNGEE. This CDR3 comprises 13 residues. This CDR3 is CASAGQLSDTQYF. DNA of the CDR3: TGTGCCAGCGCGGGACAGTTATCAGATACGCAGTATTTT. The complete variable domain, with remaining parts taken from reference TRBV9 and TRBJ2-3, reads DSGVTQTPKHLITATGQRVTLRCSPRSGDLSVYWYQQSLDQGLQFLIQYYNGEERAKGNILERFSAQQFPDLHSELNLSSLELGDSALYFCASAGQLSDTQYFGPGTRLTVL.

This clonotype was picked up a small number of times. The CDR3 coding sequence is TGCGCCAGCAGCTCCCGAAGGGATACGCAGTATTTT. Encoded protein: CASSSRRDTQYF. V gene TRBV5-1 combines with J gene TRBJ2-3; D is unclear. Between the trimmed V and J ends, which lost 3 bases and 6 bases, there was a span of 8 bases. CDR1 and CDR2 (germline): SGHRS, YFSETQ. There are 12 residues in the CDR3.

This chain joins TRBV28 and TRBJ1-5; 7 bases match TRBD1. V lost 4 bases to trimming and J lost 0 bases; unmatched junction nucleotides: 6. CDR1 is MDHEN, CDR2 SYDVKM, per germline. The CDR3 spans 16 residues. The CDR3 spells CASSSLTGYSNQPQHF. The CDR3 region has the DNA TGTGCCAGCAGTTCCCTGACAGGGTATAGCAATCAGCCCCAGCATTTT.

There are a few counts of this clonotype. This chain connects TRBV19 to TRBJ1-1; D is perhaps TRBD1 (5 bases). The CDR3 is 13 residues long. CDR1 and CDR2 from the germline V gene are LNHDA and SQIVND (reference sequence). V was trimmed by 6 bases and J by 4 bases, leaving 12 bases between them. In DNA form, the CDR3 reads TGTGCCAGTAGAGCAGGGAAGGGCACTGAAGCTTTCTTT. It codes for CASRAGKGTEAFF.

The chain has TRBV5-5 and TRBJ2-2, with D hard to call. Germline V gives CDR1 SGHKS, CDR2 YYEKEE (reference sequence). The V gene lost 1 base and the J gene lost 7 bases, with 5 bases spanning the gap. The CDR3 is made up of 12 amino acids. CDR3 nucleotide sequence: TGTGCCAGCAGCTTGTTTTACGGGGAGCTGTTTTTT. As protein: CASSLFYGELFF.

The rearrangement uses TRBV5-1 and TRBJ2-1, with 9 bases aligning to TRBD1. Trimming took 1 base from V and 9 from J; bases not matched to a gene: 5. The CDR3 length is 14 residues. Germline V gives CDR1 SGHRS, CDR2 YFSETQ. In nucleotides, the CDR3 is TGCGCCAGCAGCTTGTGGGACAGGGCCACTGAGCAGTTCTTC. This sequence encodes CASSLWDRATEQFF.

The sample holds many counts of this clonotype. The chain has TRBV12-3 or TRBV12-4 and TRBJ1-5, with D possibly being TRBD1 (6 bases). The length of the CDR3 is 15 residues. V was trimmed by 3 bases and J by 3 bases, leaving 12 bases between them. The CDR3 DNA is TGTGCCAGCAGTTTGGGGCAGGGGTTCAATCAGCCCCAGCATTTT. Amino acid sequence: CASSLGQGFNQPQHF.

The genes are TRBV14 and TRBJ2-3; 8 nucleotides line up with TRBD2. Looked up from germline, CDR1 is SGHDN and CDR2 is FVKESK. The CDR3 is 16 amino acids. V shed 1 base and J 2 bases; nucleotides not matched to a gene: 5. CDR3 residues: CASSQVGRGNTDTQYF. For the CDR3, the DNA is TGTGCCAGCAGCCAAGTCGGGAGGGGGAACACAGATACGCAGTATTTT.

Note on this clonotype: The CDR3 does not close with the conserved phenylalanine or tryptophan, likely indicating a read error. The chain uses TRBV2 and TRBJ1-1; D not resolved. This CDR3 comprises 14 residues. V lost 7 bases and J 1 base, leaving 13 bases between the germline ends. The germline CDR1 and CDR2 sequences are SNHLY and FYNNEI. CDR3 bases: TGTGCCAGCACCCCATTTGGAGAGAACACTGAAGCTTTCTGT. Amino acids: CASTPFGENTEAFC.

V is TRBV12-3 or TRBV12-4 and J is TRBJ2-1; 7 nucleotides agree with TRBD1. The CDR3 spans 14 residues. Trimming at V came to 6 bases and at J to 8 bases, leaving 10 bases not matched to a gene. The CDR3 protein is CASSGQGVYDEQFF. CDR3 bases: TGTGCCAGCAGCGGGCAGGGGGTGTACGATGAGCAGTTCTTC.

The chain carries TRBV6-5 and TRBJ1-2, with TRBD1 as a possible D gene (6 bases). Trimming removed 10 bases from V and 7 bases from J, with 16 bases in between. The CDR3 is made up of 12 amino acids. CDR1 is MNHEY and CDR2 is SVGAGI in the germline V gene. The CDR3 is CATHLGGIGYTF. CDR3 sequence (DNA): TGTGCCACCCATCTTGGGGGCATTGGCTACACCTTC.

This clonotype came up many times. The rearrangement uses TRBV29-1 and TRBJ2-5; 7 bases map to TRBD2. Germline CDR1 reads SQVTM; CDR2 reads ANQGSEA. V lost 6 bases, J lost 1 base, and 11 bases stayed unmatched. CDR3 length: 15 residues. The CDR3 nucleotides read TGCAGCGTCGTATCTTGGGGGACTACCCAAGAGACCCAGTACTTC. Translating gives CSVVSWGTTQETQYF.

The chain joins TRBV4-1 to TRBJ2-2, with D tentatively TRBD1 or TRBD2 (6 bases each). Trimming took off 0 bases at V and 4 bases at J, with 12 bases between the two ends. The length of the CDR3 is 16 residues. Germline loops: CDR1 MGHRA, CDR2 YSYEKL. The CDR3 is CASSQDGSGATGELFF. The DNA of the CDR3 is TGCGCCAGCAGCCAAGATGGTTCGGGGGCCACCGGGGAGCTGTTTTTT.

In its sample, this clonotype was seen a few times. This sequence joins TRBV7-3 and TRBJ2-1, with D hard to call. Germline CDR1 reads SGHTA; CDR2 reads FQGTGA. This CDR3 spans 14 amino acids. V lost 2 bases to trimming and J lost 2 bases, with 7 bases between them. The DNA for the CDR3 is TGTGCCAGCAGCTTACCCCCAACCTACAATGAGCAGTTCTTC. Encoded protein: CASSLPPTYNEQFF. The variable domain in full, with the rest retrieved from reference TRBV7-3 and TRBJ2-1, is GAGVSQTPSNKVTEKGKYVELRCDPISGHTALYWYRQSLGQGPEFLIYFQGTGAADDSGLPNDRFFAVRPEGSVSTLKIQRTERGDSAVYLCASSLPPTYNEQFFGPGTRLTVL.

The J gene is TRBJ2-4, the V gene TRBV6-5; 9 bases agree with TRBD1. The V gene end was trimmed by 5 bases and the J gene end by 7 bases; junction bases not matched to a gene: 9. CDR1 MNHEY and CDR2 SVGAGI come from the germline V gene. The CDR3 runs to 15 residues. The CDR3 reads CASSHRDRAINIQYF. The CDR3 DNA reads TGTGCCAGCAGTCACCGGGACAGGGCTATCAACATTCAGTACTTC.

This clonotype was seen once. This chain links TRBV2 with TRBJ2-2, with D possibly matching TRBD1 (5 bases). Looked up from germline, CDR1 is SNHLY and CDR2 is FYNNEI. This CDR3 has 14 amino acids. V dropped 4 bases and J dropped 8 bases, with 14 bases sitting between them. The CDR3 DNA is TGTGCCAGCAGTGCGCCCAGGGTCTCTGGGGAGCTGTTTTTT. Its translation: CASSAPRVSGELFF.

A few counts support this clonotype. V usage is TRBV5-5 and J usage is TRBJ2-3; 11 nucleotides match TRBD2. After removal of 4 bases from V and 1 base from J, the junction contained 5 bases not matched to a gene. Germline values: CDR1 SGHKS, CDR2 YYEKEE (reference sequence). CDR3 length: 16 residues. DNA for the CDR3: TGTGCCAGCAGCGTGATGACTAGCGGGGGCACAGATACGCAGTATTTT. Translating gives CASSVMTSGGTDTQYF.

This clonotype was seen many times. The gene calls are TRBV12-3 or TRBV12-4 and TRBJ2-1; tentative D call: TRBD1 (6 bases). This CDR3 is built from 12 residues. V lost 3 bases and J lost 10, with 10 bases in between. CDR3 in DNA: TGTGCCAGCAGTTTTGGCAGGGGAGAGCAGTTCTTC. Encoded protein: CASSFGRGEQFF.

The V gene is TRBV7-9, the J gene TRBJ2-5; D ambiguous. From germline, CDR1 is SEHNR and CDR2 FQNEAQ (reference sequence). V was shortened by 1 base and J by 5 bases, with 17 bases between the two germline ends. The CDR3 is 16 residues long. The CDR3 sequence: CASSLGAGGPRETQYF. For the CDR3, the DNA is TGTGCCAGCAGCTTAGGGGCAGGCGGTCCTCGGGAGACCCAGTACTTC.

This clonotype was seen only a few times. The V gene is TRBV7-6, the J gene TRBJ2-3; D is perhaps TRBD1 (6 bases). This CDR3 region has 15 residues. V lost 6 bases and J lost 0, with 13 bases in between. The germline V gene has CDR1 SGHVS and CDR2 FNYEAQ. CDR3 protein: CASSSTGLSTDTQYF. The CDR3 nucleotides read TGTGCCAGCAGTTCTACAGGGCTGAGCACAGATACGCAGTATTTT.

The chain couples TRBV2 to TRBJ1-5; the D is unclear. Germline V lookup: CDR1 SNHLY, CDR2 FYNNEI. Trimming removed 7 bases at V and 1 base at J, with 17 bases between. This CDR3 comprises 16 residues. The CDR3 DNA follows: TGTGCCAGCACGAAGGACGTCCTTCGGAGCAATCAGCCCCAGCATTTT. Its translation: CASTKDVLRSNQPQHF.

The chain links TRBV12-3 or TRBV12-4 to TRBJ2-5; no clear D gene. There are 15 residues in the CDR3. The V and J ends lost 6 bases and 1 base respectively, with 15 bases between them. CDR3 amino acids: CASSSDGNFQETQYF. The CDR3 DNA reads as TGTGCCAGCAGCTCGGACGGAAATTTCCAAGAGACCCAGTACTTC.

J is TRBJ2-1 and V is TRBV4-2; D might be TRBD1 (6 bases). CDR3 size: 14 residues. V gave up 3 bases and J gave up 5 bases, with 11 bases separating them. Germline assignment: CDR1 LGHNA and CDR2 YNFKEQ. The CDR3 here is CASSHPDSNNEQFF. DNA for the CDR3: TGTGCCAGCAGCCATCCGGACAGTAACAATGAGCAGTTCTTC.

V and J are TRBV7-2 and TRBJ2-2, with TRBD2 as a possible D gene (5 bases). Trimming took 6 bases from V and 6 from J, leaving 11 bases between them. This CDR3 comprises 13 residues. Per germline, CDR1 SGHTA and CDR2 FQGNSA. DNA of the CDR3: TGTGCCAGCAGGAGCGGCGGTTCCGGGGAGCTGTTTTTT. It is translated as CASRSGGSGELFF.

This clonotype was detected a few times. The chain employs TRBV5-5 and TRBJ2-1, with a tentative D call TRBD1 (6 bases). This CDR3 has 15 residues. CDR1 and CDR2 from the germline V gene are SGHKS and YYEKEE (reference sequence). Between the trimmed V and J ends, which lost 1 base and 6 bases, there was a span of 14 bases. Written as DNA, the CDR3 is TGTGCCAGCAGCTTGCGTTGGGGGCCCACCAATGAGCAGTTCTTC. As protein: CASSLRWGPTNEQFF.